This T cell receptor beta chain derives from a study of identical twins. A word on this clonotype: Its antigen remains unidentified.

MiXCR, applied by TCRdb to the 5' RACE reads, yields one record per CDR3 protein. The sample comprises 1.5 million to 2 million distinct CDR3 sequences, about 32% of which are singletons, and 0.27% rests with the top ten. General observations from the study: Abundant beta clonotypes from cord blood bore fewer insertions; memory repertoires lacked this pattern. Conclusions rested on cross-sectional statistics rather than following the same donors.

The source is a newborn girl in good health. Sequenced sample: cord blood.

The DNA of the CDR3 is TGTGCCAGCAGGGTAGACAGGGGCACCTACAATGAGCAGTTCTTC. Its protein product is CASRVDRGTYNEQFF. The chain carries TRBV2 and TRBJ2-1; 8 bases are a match to TRBD1. CDR3 length: 15 amino acids. The J segment lost 2 bases and the V segment lost 6 bases, leaving 6 bases of the junction unmatched. The germline V gene has CDR1 SNHLY and CDR2 FYNNEI.